One and the same sample provided the 7 T cell receptor beta chains below, sequenced in a study of CD8+CD57+ T cells in acquired aplastic anemia. For CDR3 and TCR beta VDJ profiling, genomic DNA was the template used. TCRdb called the reads again in MiXCR, with one record for every CDR3 protein. The sample shows some 200,000 distinct CDR3 sequences, over 60% of them seen only once. Sequencing input: sorted CD4+, CD8+, or CD8+CD57+ T cells (not recorded which) from PBMCs. The source of these receptors is a human donor in good health.

This clonotype has at least ten counts. J is TRBJ2-5 and V is TRBV13; 8 bases line up with TRBD2. V dropped 4 bases and J dropped 5; count of bases not matched to a gene: 12. The length of the CDR3 is 16 residues. CDR1 is PRHDT, CDR2 FYEKMQ, per germline (reference sequence). The chain's CDR3 is CASSSSGSGGSETQYF. In DNA form, the CDR3 reads TGTGCCAGCAGCTCATCCGGGAGCGGGGGCTCGGAGACCCAGTACTTC.

This chain joins TRBV9 and TRBJ2-3, with D perhaps given as TRBD1 or TRBD2 (6 bases each). With 0 bases removed from V and 5 bases from J, the gap between germline ends came to 10 bases. The CDR3 has 14 residues. The germline CDR1 and CDR2 sequences are SGDLS and YYNGEE. CDR3 in DNA: TGTGCCAGCAGCGTAGTAGAGGGGGGAGATACGCAGTATTTT. It specifies CASSVVEGGDTQYF.

Remarks on this clonotype: As the CDR3 is not closed by the conserved phenylalanine or tryptophan, this likely results from a read error. The DNA is left out, because the CDR3 cannot be placed on it with certainty; the CDR3 is given as TCRdb lists it. The J gene is TRBJ2-5, the V gene TRBV7-9; the DNA was not used to check the table's D call, TRBD1. CDR1 and CDR2 from the germline V gene are SEHNR and FQNEAQ (reference sequence). The CDR3 is made up of 13 amino acids, end residues included. CDR3 protein: CASSFPGTGGHSL.

The V gene is TRBV11-2, the J gene TRBJ2-2, with 8 bases matching TRBD1. J lost 6 bases, V lost 0 bases, and 6 bases had no gene match. Looked up from germline, CDR1 is SGHAT and CDR2 is FQNNGV. The CDR3 has 16 amino acids. CDR3 in amino acids: CASSLDRGPKAGELFF. Here the CDR3 DNA reads TGTGCCAGCAGCTTAGACAGGGGGCCTAAGGCCGGGGAGCTGTTTTTT.

The CDR3 protein is CSARRRGMNTEAFF. DNA of the CDR3: TGCAGTGCTAGAAGACGGGGAATGAACACTGAAGCTTTCTTT. The chain uses TRBV20-1 and TRBJ1-1; D not resolved. Germline-derived CDR1 and CDR2 are DFQATT and SNEGSKA (reference sequence). The length of the CDR3 is 14 residues. The V and J ends lost 2 bases and 0 bases respectively, with 10 bases between them.

The V call is TRBV11-2, the J call TRBJ2-6; TRBD2 might be the D (5 bases). The CDR3 sequence is 17 residues long. Per germline, CDR1 SGHAT and CDR2 FQNNGV. The V gene lost 5 bases and the J gene lost 2 bases, with 16 bases spanning the gap. The CDR3 region has the DNA TGTGCCAGCAGCCCGACTACCGTGGGGACTGGGGCCAACGTCCTGACTTTC. Translated: CASSPTTVGTGANVLTF.

V gene TRBV9 combines with J gene TRBJ2-2, with D possibly matching TRBD1 (5 bases). The germline CDR1 and CDR2 sequences are SGDLS and YYNGEE. Trimming shortened V by 0 bases and J by 4 bases, and 13 bases separated the two germline ends. This CDR3 spans 16 amino acids. For the CDR3, the DNA is TGTGCCAGCAGCGTAGTATCTAGGGGATTCACCGGGGAGCTGTTTTTT. Amino acid sequence: CASSVVSRGFTGELFF.